Presented here are 11 T cell receptor beta chains from one specimen sequenced in a study of blood T cell repertoires in COVID-19. Repertoires were generated with immunoSEQ multiplex PCR, while TCRdb's copy carries only in-frame clones and drops some. This sample has about 160,000 clones; around 82% occur once, and the top ten carry about a sixth. The material sequenced was PBMCs or T cells enriched from blood (not recorded which). All receptors derive from a man aged 55 to 69 who had recovered from COVID-19.

The V gene is TRBV10-3, the J gene TRBJ2-1, with 10 nucleotides matching TRBD2. Germline assignment: CDR1 ENHRY and CDR2 SYGVKD. The J segment lost 2 bases and the V segment lost 2 bases, leaving 0 bases of the junction unmatched. This CDR3 is built from 15 residues. CDR3 sequence: CAISEGLAAYNEQFF. Here the CDR3 DNA reads TGTGCCATCAGTGAGGGACTAGCGGCCTACAATGAGCAGTTCTTC.

This chain links TRBV28 with TRBJ2-3, with TRBD1 identical over 8 bases. The CDR3 consists of 17 residues. Germline lookup yields CDR1 MDHEN and CDR2 SYDVKM. V lost 4 bases to trimming and J lost 5 bases; unmatched junction nucleotides: 14. The CDR3 region has the DNA TGTGCCAGCAGTTCGGCGCGGACAGGGCTTACCAGAGATACGCAGTATTTT. This sequence encodes CASSSARTGLTRDTQYF.

This clone has only a few counts. V gene TRBV27 combines with J gene TRBJ1-4; D not certain. The germline CDR1 and CDR2 sequences are MNHEY and SMNVEV (reference sequence). CDR3 length equals 15 residues. Trimming removed 3 bases from V and 2 bases from J, with 10 bases in between. The CDR3 nucleotides are TGTGCCAGCAGTTTCGCCACCGGGACTAATGAAAAACTGTTTTTT. It yields the protein CASSFATGTNEKLFF. The variable domain in full, with the rest retrieved from reference TRBV27 and TRBJ1-4, is EAQVTQNPRYLITVTGKKLTVTCSQNMNHEYMSWYRQDPGLGLRQIYYSMNVEVTDKGDVPEGYKVSRKEKRNFPLILESPSPNQTSLYFCASSFATGTNEKLFFGSGTQLSVL.

The V and J genes are TRBV10-1 and TRBJ2-1; the match to TRBD2 covers 13 bases. This CDR3 has 16 amino acids. V dropped 10 bases and J dropped 7; count of bases not matched to a gene: 13. Germline CDR1 is WNHNN and CDR2 is SYGVQD (reference sequence). This CDR3 reads CATPGTSGRAHNEQFF. The CDR3 coding sequence is TGCGCCACCCCGGGAACTAGCGGGAGGGCCCATAATGAGCAGTTCTTC.

This clone was recorded a few times. This rearrangement joins TRBV10-3 to TRBJ2-7; the match to TRBD1 covers 10 bases. The V and J ends lost 8 bases and 6 bases, in that order; junction bases with no gene match: 4. The CDR3 has 12 residues. Germline assignment: CDR1 ENHRY and CDR2 SYGVKD. The CDR3 region has the DNA TGTGCCATCGGACAGGGGGGAATCGAGCAGTACTTC. Translation gives CAIGQGGIEQYF.

The V and J genes are TRBV5-1 and TRBJ1-1, with D maybe TRBD1 (5 bases). This CDR3 has 16 residues. Germline V gene sequence: CDR1 SGHRS, CDR2 YFSETQ. V lost 2 bases and J 3 bases, leaving 17 bases between the germline ends. CDR3 protein: CASSFGSGRGDTEAFF. Here the CDR3 DNA reads TGCGCCAGCAGCTTTGGGTCAGGTCGGGGGGACACTGAAGCTTTCTTT.

The CDR3 loop reads CASSFDQGGYGTGELFF. The CDR3 nucleotides are TGTGCCAGCAGTTTTGACCAAGGGGGCTACGGCACCGGGGAGCTGTTTTTT. This chain uses TRBV28 with TRBJ2-2, with 7 bases lining up with TRBD1. V was pared by 3 bases and J by 4 bases, with 11 bases of the junction left unmatched. The CDR3 is 17 residues long. Germline values: CDR1 MDHEN, CDR2 SYDVKM.

The chain carries TRBV18 and TRBJ1-2, with D uncertain. This CDR3 comprises 15 residues. Deletions cut 0 bases from V and 0 bases from J, with 8 bases between. Germline CDR1 and CDR2: KGHSH and LQKENI. The CDR3 coding sequence is TGTGCCAGCTCACCACCCAACAGAGCTAACTATGGCTACACCTTC. This sequence encodes CASSPPNRANYGYTF.

The rearrangement uses TRBV7-6 and TRBJ2-3; the D is unclear. Germline loops: CDR1 SGHVS, CDR2 FNYEAQ. Trimming cost V 8 bases and J 2 bases, with 8 bases left between them. The CDR3 extends over 12 amino acids. The CDR3 reads CASRGDTDTQYF. CDR3 bases: TGTGCCAGCCGTGGAGACACAGATACGCAGTATTTT.

The genes are TRBV7-9 and TRBJ1-1; 9 bases are shared with TRBD1. The ends lost 0 bases at V and 4 bases at J; junction bases unmatched: 12. CDR3 size: 18 residues. CDR1 and CDR2 (germline): SEHNR, FQNEAQ (reference sequence). The CDR3 loop reads CASSLAGTGSRFGTEAFF. The CDR3 coding sequence is TGTGCCAGCAGCTTAGCGGGGACAGGGTCTCGGTTCGGCACTGAAGCTTTCTTT.

Notes on this clone: The junction and the germline gene differ at one end; a read error may be behind it. This chain uses TRBV20-1 with TRBJ2-7, with 9 bases matching TRBD1. The CDR3 has 12 residues. CDR1 is DFQATT, CDR2 SNEGSKA, per germline (reference sequence). In DNA form, the CDR3 reads TGCAGTGCTAGTGCCCCGGTGACAGGGGGGAACTTC. This encodes CSASAPVTGGNF.